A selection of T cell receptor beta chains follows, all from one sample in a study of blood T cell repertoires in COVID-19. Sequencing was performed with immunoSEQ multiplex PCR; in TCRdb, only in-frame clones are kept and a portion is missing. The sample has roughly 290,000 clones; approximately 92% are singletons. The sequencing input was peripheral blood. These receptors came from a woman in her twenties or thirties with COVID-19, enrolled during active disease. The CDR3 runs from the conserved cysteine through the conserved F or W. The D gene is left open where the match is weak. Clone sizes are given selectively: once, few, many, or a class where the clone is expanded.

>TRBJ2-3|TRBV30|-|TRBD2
CAWSVGSGPAPDTQYF
TGTGCCTGGAGTGTGGGTAGCGGGCCCGCTCCAGATACGCAGTATTTT
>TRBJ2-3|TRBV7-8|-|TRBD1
CASSSDRGLDTQYF
TGTGCCAGCAGCTCGGACAGGGGGCTGGATACGCAGTATTTT
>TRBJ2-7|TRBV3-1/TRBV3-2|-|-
CASSSRGLSVEQYF
TGTGCCAGCAGCTCTAGAGGGTTATCGGTCGAGCAGTACTTC
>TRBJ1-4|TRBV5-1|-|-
CASSLGVGLGANEKLFF
TGCGCCAGCAGCTTGGGTGTCGGGTTAGGGGCTAATGAAAAACTGTTTTTT
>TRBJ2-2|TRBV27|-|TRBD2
CASSLAGGPGELFF
TGTGCCAGCAGTTTAGCGGGAGGGCCCGGGGAGCTGTTTTTT
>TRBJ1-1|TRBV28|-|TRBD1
CASRRSGGTEAFF
TGTGCCAGCAGACGTTCAGGGGGGACTGAAGCTTTCTTT
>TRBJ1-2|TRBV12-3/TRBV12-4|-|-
CASSSRQAYGYTF
TGTGCCAGCAGTTCCCGACAGGCCTATGGCTACACCTTC
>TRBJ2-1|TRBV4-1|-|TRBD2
CASSHRLAGERPYNEQFF
TGCGCCAGCAGCCACCGACTAGCGGGAGAACGCCCCTACAATGAGCAGTTCTTC
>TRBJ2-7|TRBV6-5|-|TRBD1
CASSRDRSSYEQYF
TGTGCCAGCAGTAGGGACAGGAGCTCCTACGAGCAGTACTTC
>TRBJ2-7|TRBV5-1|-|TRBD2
CASSLDLAGNYEQYF
TGCGCCAGCAGCTTGGACCTAGCGGGCAACTACGAGCAGTACTTC
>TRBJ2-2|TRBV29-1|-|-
CSVWDFSNTGELFF
TGCAGCGTATGGGACTTTTCGAACACCGGGGAGCTGTTTTTT
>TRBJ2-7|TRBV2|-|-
CASSPGLWYEQYF
TGTGCCAGCAGCCCCGGACTATGGTACGAGCAGTACTTC
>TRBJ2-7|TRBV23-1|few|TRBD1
CASSQSGTGELYEQYF
TGCGCCAGCAGTCAATCGGGGACAGGGGAACTCTACGAGCAGTACTTC
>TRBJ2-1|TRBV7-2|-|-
CASVRFDEQFF
TGTGCCAGCGTTCGGTTCGATGAGCAGTTCTTC
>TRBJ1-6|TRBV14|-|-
CASSQAGGRSSPLHF
TGTGCCAGCAGCCAAGCGGGGGGGCGAAGTTCACCCCTCCACTTT
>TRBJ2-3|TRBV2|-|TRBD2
CASSGAGGPPDTQYF
TGTGCCAGCAGTGGAGCGGGAGGGCCCCCGGATACGCAGTATTTT
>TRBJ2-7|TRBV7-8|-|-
CASSLKSGAPHEQYF
TGTGCCAGCAGCTTAAAATCGGGAGCCCCCCACGAGCAGTACTTC
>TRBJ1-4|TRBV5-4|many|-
CASSLTGSDEKLFF
TGTGCCAGCAGCCTTACAGGGTCGGATGAAAAACTGTTTTTT
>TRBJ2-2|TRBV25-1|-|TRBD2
CASSLSGRVIGELFF
TGTGCCAGCAGCCTGAGCGGGAGGGTAATCGGGGAGCTGTTTTTT
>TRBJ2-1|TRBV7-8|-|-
CASSLALLRRGPYNEQFF
TGTGCCAGCAGCTTAGCTCTCCTTAGACGGGGTCCCTACAATGAGCAGTTCTTC
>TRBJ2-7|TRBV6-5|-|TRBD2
CASSYLPREDYEQYF
TGTGCCAGCAGTTACCTCCCCCGGGAGGACTACGAGCAGTACTTC
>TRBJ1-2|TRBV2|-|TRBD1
CASSLGTAYRTF
TGTGCCAGCAGTCTCGGGACAGCCTACCGCACCTTC
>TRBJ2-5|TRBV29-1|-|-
CSVGAGQETQYF
TGCAGCGTTGGGGCAGGGCAAGAGACCCAGTACTTC
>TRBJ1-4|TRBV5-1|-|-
CASSFVGGVANEKLFF
TGCGCCAGCAGCTTTGTGGGAGGGGTCGCCAATGAAAAACTGTTTTTT
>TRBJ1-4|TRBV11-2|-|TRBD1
CASSLGNRGNEKLFF
TGTGCCAGCAGCTTAGGGAACAGGGGAAATGAAAAACTGTTTTTT
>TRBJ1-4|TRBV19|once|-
CASSMYRTSDEKLFF
TGTGCCAGTAGTATGTACCGGACAAGTGATGAAAAACTGTTTTTT
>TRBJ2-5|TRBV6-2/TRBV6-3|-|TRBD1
CASSYSGGTGMETQYF
TGTGCCAGCAGTTACTCCGGAGGGACAGGGATGGAGACCCAGTACTTC
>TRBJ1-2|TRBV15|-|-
CATSRLQGTGYTF
TGTGCCACCAGCAGACTCCAGGGGACTGGCTACACCTTC
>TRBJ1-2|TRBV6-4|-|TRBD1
CASIYGQANYGYTF
TGTGCCAGCATTTATGGACAGGCTAACTATGGCTACACCTTC
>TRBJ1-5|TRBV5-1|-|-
CASSFGEGNQPQHF
TGCGCCAGCAGCTTTGGGGAGGGCAATCAGCCCCAGCATTTT
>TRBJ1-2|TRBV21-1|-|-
CASSPELQGFYGYTF
TGTGCCAGCAGCCCTGAATTACAGGGGTTCTATGGCTACACCTTC
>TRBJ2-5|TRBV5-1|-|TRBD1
CASSLGTASETQYF
TGCGCCAGCAGCTTAGGGACAGCCTCAGAGACCCAGTACTTC
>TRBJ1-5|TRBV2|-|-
CASSPGNQPQHF
TGTGCCAGCAGTCCAGGGAATCAGCCCCAGCATTTT
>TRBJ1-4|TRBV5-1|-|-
CASSPGQGSEKLFF
TGCGCCAGCAGCCCCGGCCAGGGGAGTGAAAAACTGTTTTTT
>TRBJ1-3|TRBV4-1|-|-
CASSQDLLGAGSGNTIYF
TGCGCCAGCAGCCAAGATCTATTGGGGGCAGGTTCTGGAAACACCATATATTTT
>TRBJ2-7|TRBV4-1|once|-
CASSPRDNLVPEQYF
TGCGCCAGCAGCCCCCGGGACAACCTCGTTCCCGAGCAGTACTTC
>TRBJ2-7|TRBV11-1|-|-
CASSPSRDYEQYF
TGTGCCAGCAGCCCCTCCAGGGACTACGAGCAGTACTTC
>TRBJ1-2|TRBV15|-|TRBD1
CATSRAAGGGGYTF
TGTGCCACCAGCAGAGCGGCAGGGGGCGGGGGCTACACCTTC
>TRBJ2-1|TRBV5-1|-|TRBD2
CASSPGTSGLYEQFF
TGCGCCAGCAGCCCCGGGACTAGCGGGTTGTATGAGCAGTTCTTC
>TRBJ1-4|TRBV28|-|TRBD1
CASYRGLSEKLFF
TGTGCCAGTTACAGGGGGCTTAGTGAAAAACTGTTTTTT
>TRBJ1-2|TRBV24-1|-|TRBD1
CATSDQGVDGYTF
TGTGCCACCAGTGATCAGGGGGTAGATGGCTACACCTTC
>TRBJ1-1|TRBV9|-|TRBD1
CASSETGAEAFF
TGTGCCAGCAGTGAGACAGGGGCTGAAGCTTTCTTT
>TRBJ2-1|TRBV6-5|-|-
CASSSNPRYNEQFF
TGTGCCAGCAGCAGTAACCCGCGGTACAATGAGCAGTTCTTC
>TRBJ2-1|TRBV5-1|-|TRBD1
CASSLPPWTGGTAEYYNEQFF
TGCGCCAGCAGTCTCCCCCCATGGACAGGGGGCACGGCGGAGTACTACAATGAGCAGTTCTTC
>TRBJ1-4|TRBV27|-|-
CASRRWGREREKLFF
TGTGCCAGCCGTCGGTGGGGGAGGGAGAGAGAAAAACTGTTTTTT
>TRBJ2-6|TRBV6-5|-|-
CASSSDSYPTNVLTF
TGTGCCAGCAGTTCGGACAGCTACCCGACCAACGTCCTGACTTTC
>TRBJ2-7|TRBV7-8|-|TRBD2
CASSSSPSGVYEQYF
TGTGCCAGCAGCTCATCTCCTAGCGGGGTATACGAGCAGTACTTC
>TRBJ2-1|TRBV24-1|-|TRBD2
CATSPSGSSYNEQFF
TGTGCCACCAGTCCTAGCGGGAGCTCCTACAATGAGCAGTTCTTC
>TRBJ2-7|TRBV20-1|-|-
CSAQVDYEQYF
TGCAGTGCCCAGGTAGACTACGAGCAGTACTTC